This TCR beta chain comes out of a study of T cell repertoires in aging, cancer and after chemotherapy. Study at large: Patients with chronic lymphocytic leukemia were sampled before and after fludarabine- or bendamustine-based chemotherapy. Findings of the study overall: In each cancer cohort, median generation probability increased across chemotherapy, suggesting thymic output rebounded. Untreated cancer patients had significantly lower blood TCR diversity than age-matched healthy donors. Healthy donors lost TCR diversity with age mainly through richness, cancer patients through richness and evenness.

TCR beta rearrangements were amplified from peripheral blood genomic DNA. About this clonotype itself: No antigen is known for it.

Rearranged V-D-J TRB sequences were amplified with a mixed TRB-A/B primer pool. One entry per CDR3 protein results from TCRdb running MiXCR on the multiplex PCR reads. The sample lists some 1,400 distinct CDR3 sequences, about 43% occurring once. Sequenced material: blood. The sequence derives from a human donor with a blood cancer.

In nucleotides, the CDR3 is TGCAGTGCTAAGCCGCTAGCCTCCTACGAGCAGTACTTC. This codes for CSAKPLASYEQYF. This chain connects TRBV20-1 to TRBJ2-7; D possibly corresponds to TRBD2 (5 bases). Germline V gene data show CDR1 as DFQATT and CDR2 as SNEGSKA (reference sequence). Trimming took 4 bases from V and 0 from J, leaving 10 bases between them. CDR3 length: 13 residues.